The 17 T cell receptor beta chains below all came from one sample that was sequenced in a study of OX40 agonist ivuxolimab in advanced cancers. TCRdb's table, derived via immunoSEQ multiplex PCR, lists solely in-frame clones and lacks some. The sample carries roughly 95,000 clones, 86% recorded once. The sequences come from CD4+ or CD8+ T cells sorted from blood, collected in a trial of the OX40 agonist ivuxolimab. The receptors originated from an adult with an advanced solid tumor such as melanoma, head and neck, liver or kidney cancer.

The rearrangement links TRBV5-1 to TRBJ2-3; D unclear. CDR3 length: 13 residues. Per germline, CDR1 SGHRS and CDR2 YFSETQ. V was shortened by 4 bases and J by 1 base, with 7 bases between the two germline ends. The chain's CDR3 is CASSGNRTDTQYF. CDR3 in DNA: TGCGCCAGCAGCGGCAACCGCACAGATACGCAGTATTTT.

This clone was counted between two and nine times. The chain couples TRBV5-4 to TRBJ2-7; either TRBD1 or TRBD2 may supply D (5 bases each). V dropped 3 bases and J dropped 3 bases, with 16 bases sitting between them. The germline CDR1 and CDR2 sequences are SGHNT and YYREEE (reference sequence). CDR3 length: 15 residues. The CDR3 bases are TGTGCCAGCAGCTCGACCCGGGACGTAAGCTACGAGCAGTACTTC. This codes for CASSSTRDVSYEQYF.

This chain joins TRBV9 and TRBJ2-1, with 10 bases fitting TRBD2. CDR1 and CDR2 from the germline V gene are SGDLS and YYNGEE. The trim removed 4 bases at V and 4 bases at J, leaving 2 bases unmatched. CDR3 length: 14 amino acids. The CDR3 bases are TGTGCCAGCAGCCGGACTAGCGGTTACAATGAGCAGTTCTTC. Its translation: CASSRTSGYNEQFF.

V usage is TRBV30 and J usage is TRBJ2-6, with D possibly being TRBD1 (5 bases). The germline CDR1 and CDR2 sequences are GTSNPN and SVGIG (reference sequence). V dropped 0 bases and J dropped 12 bases, with 6 bases sitting between them. The CDR3 sequence is 11 residues long. The CDR3 sequence: CAWSVGAVLTF. The CDR3 bases are TGTGCCTGGAGTGTAGGGGCCGTCCTGACTTTC.

The chain carries TRBV19 and TRBJ2-5; TRBD1 agrees at 9 bases. The CDR3 loop spans 14 amino acids. The germline gives CDR1 LNHDA, CDR2 SQIVND (reference sequence). V shed 7 bases, J shed 4 bases, and the junction held 7 bases outside the gene matches. The CDR3: CASTPGQGLETQYF. Written as DNA, the CDR3 is TGTGCCAGTACCCCGGGACAGGGTTTAGAGACCCAGTACTTC.

The genes are TRBV5-1 and TRBJ1-1, with D possibly being TRBD1 (6 bases). V was clipped by 7 bases and J by 4 bases, with 20 bases between them. Germline assignment: CDR1 SGHRS and CDR2 YFSETQ. The CDR3 runs to 15 residues. The CDR3 protein is CASQNSGVLGTEAFF. CDR3 in DNA: TGCGCCAGCCAAAACTCAGGGGTTTTGGGCACTGAAGCTTTCTTT.

The V and J genes are TRBV28 and TRBJ2-1; D might be TRBD1 or TRBD2, each matching 5 bases. V was pared by 7 bases and J by 2 bases, with 12 bases between. This CDR3 is 14 amino acids long. Germline CDR1 and CDR2: MDHEN and SYDVKM. DNA for the CDR3: TGTGCCAGCACGAGGGGACGGGCCTACAATGAGCAGTTCTTC. Amino acids: CASTRGRAYNEQFF.

The chain carries TRBV18 and TRBJ2-5; 9 bases map to TRBD1. Looked up from germline, CDR1 is KGHSH and CDR2 is LQKENI. The CDR3 runs 13 residues. Trimming at V came to 3 bases and at J to 6 bases, leaving 2 bases not matched to a gene. The CDR3 DNA reads TGTGCCAGCTCACCGGACAGGGGACAGACCCAGTACTTC. Translating gives CASSPDRGQTQYF.

This clone has only a few counts. The rearrangement links TRBV10-3 to TRBJ2-1; 9 positions match TRBD1. The CDR3 consists of 15 residues. Germline loops: CDR1 ENHRY, CDR2 SYGVKD. V shed 6 bases and J 8 bases; nucleotides not matched to a gene: 11. This CDR3 is CAISRLTGQGHEQFF. The CDR3 DNA reads TGTGCCATCAGCCGACTCACGGGACAGGGCCATGAGCAGTTCTTC.

The chain joins TRBV6-5 to TRBJ1-5; D remains unclear. Germline CDR1 reads MNHEY; CDR2 reads SVGAGI. The CDR3 is 15 amino acids. The V gene lost 0 bases and the J gene lost 4 bases, with 10 bases spanning the gap. The chain's CDR3 is CASSYSKASNQPQHF. CDR3 bases: TGTGCCAGCAGTTACTCGAAGGCCTCTAATCAGCCCCAGCATTTT.

With respect to this clone: No DNA is shown, since the ends of the CDR3 on it are uncertain; the CDR3 is the one TCRdb lists. This chain connects TRBV6-6 to TRBJ2-5; TRBD2, as called in the table, went unchecked against the DNA. Germline V CDR1 and CDR2: MNHNY, SVGAGI (reference sequence). The CDR3 region is 13 residues in length, termini included. Here the CDR3 reads CASSTSRVETQYF.

The chain couples TRBV29-1 to TRBJ1-4; 8 nucleotides align to TRBD1. The CDR3 is made up of 14 amino acids. The junction had 4 bases not matched to a gene; V was cut back by 7 bases and J by 0 bases. In germline, CDR1 is SQVTM, CDR2 ANQGSEA. In DNA, the CDR3 is TGCAGCGCGACAGGGGCTGCAACTAATGAAAAACTGTTTTTT. Residues: CSATGAATNEKLFF.

The chain uses TRBV6-1 and TRBJ1-5; TRBD1 might be the D (6 bases). CDR1 is MNHNS, CDR2 SASEGT, per germline. This CDR3 spans 14 amino acids. Trimming removed 6 bases at V and 4 bases at J, with 13 bases between. CDR3 sequence: CASSEGTSNQPQHF. The CDR3 DNA reads as TGTGCCAGCAGCGAGGGGACATCTAATCAGCCCCAGCATTTT.

The chain links TRBV6-1 to TRBJ1-4; D may be TRBD1 (5 bases). Trimming removed 6 bases at V and 8 bases at J, with 16 bases between. CDR1 is MNHNS and CDR2 is SASEGT in the germline V gene. The CDR3 totals 14 residues. This CDR3 is CASSGGEVWEKLFF. The DNA of the CDR3 is TGTGCCAGCAGCGGGGGGGAGGTTTGGGAAAAACTGTTTTTT.

This chain uses TRBV5-6 with TRBJ2-2; D is perhaps TRBD1 or TRBD2 (5 bases each). This CDR3 region has 19 residues. Germline CDR1 reads SGHDT; CDR2 reads YYEEEE. V was pared by 1 base and J by 6 bases, with 25 bases between. CDR3 DNA: TGTGCCAGCAGCTTGTCTGAGGGTAGTAAGGGGTCCGGAGCCGGGGAGCTGTTTTTT. The encoded protein is CASSLSEGSKGSGAGELFF.

V and J are TRBV7-2 and TRBJ1-2; tentative D call: TRBD1 (5 bases). V lost 7 bases and J lost 2, with 17 bases in between. Per the germline V gene, CDR1 is SGHTA and CDR2 is FQGNSA. There are 15 residues in the CDR3. Here the CDR3 DNA reads TGTGCCAGCACCCCAACCCTAGGGGTAAACTATGGCTACACCTTC. Translating gives CASTPTLGVNYGYTF.

The rearrangement uses TRBV30 and TRBJ2-5; unclear D gene. The J call is in doubt because the DNA end fits TRBJ2-7 better. The CDR3 length is 12 residues. Germline CDR1 and CDR2: GTSNPN and SVGIG (reference sequence). The CDR3 protein is CAWSPQTYEQYF. The CDR3 DNA sequence: TGTGCCTGGAGCCCACAGACCTACGAGCAGTACTTC.